A selection of T cell receptor beta chains follows, all from one sample in a study of cytomegalovirus exposure and HLA in healthy donors. Assay: immunoSEQ multiplex PCR; the TCRdb copy retains only in-frame clones and omits some. The sample has about 180,000 clones, 76% seen once; the top ten hold around 1.5%. Sequenced material: PBMCs. All receptors derive from a man aged 18 to 35 in good health and CMV-seronegative. CDR3s include the opening cysteine and the closing phenylalanine or tryptophan. Fields, in order: clone size, V gene, D gene, J gene, CDR3 DNA, CDR3 protein. A D gene is named only where the DNA matches it firmly. The size field is filled for only some rows; it gives once, few, many or a size class.

size: .; V: TRBV11-3; D: TRBD2; J: TRBJ2-2; DNA: TGTGCCAGCAGCTTGACCCCCGGGCGTAGCGGGGGAGGGTCTGCCGGGGAGCTGTTTTTT; CDR3: CASSLTPGRSGGGSAGELFF
size: few; V: TRBV5-1; D: TRBD1; J: TRBJ1-2; DNA: TGCGCCAGCAGCTCAAACAGGGGGTTGGACTATGGCTACACCTTC; CDR3: CASSSNRGLDYGYTF
size: .; V: TRBV10-3; D: TRBD1; J: TRBJ2-3; DNA: TGTGCCATTTCGACAGGGTTCTCGGATACGCAGTATTTT; CDR3: CAISTGFSDTQYF
size: .; V: TRBV5-1; D: .; J: TRBJ2-7; DNA: TGCGCCAGCAGACCTACCTGGGACTCACCTCTCTACGAGCAGTACTTC; CDR3: CASRPTWDSPLYEQYF
size: few; V: TRBV27; D: .; J: TRBJ1-1; DNA: TGTGCCAGCAGTTTATCGATGGGGCTGAACACTGAAGCTTTCTTT; CDR3: CASSLSMGLNTEAFF
size: .; V: TRBV28; D: .; J: TRBJ1-2; DNA: TGTGCCAGCAGGACTCAGGGCTATGGCTACACCTTC; CDR3: CASRTQGYGYTF
size: .; V: TRBV6-6; D: .; J: TRBJ1-5; DNA: TGTGCCAGCAGTTCACGCGGGGGACAGCCCCAGCATTTT; CDR3: CASSSRGGQPQHF
size: .; V: TRBV6-5; D: TRBD1; J: TRBJ2-7; DNA: TGTGCCAGCAGTGTTCCGGGACAGGGGGCCTACGAGCAGTACTTC; CDR3: CASSVPGQGAYEQYF
size: .; V: TRBV12-5; D: .; J: TRBJ1-2; DNA: TGTGCTAGTGGTTTGCCACAGGGAAGAACTCGTGGCTACACCTTC; CDR3: CASGLPQGRTRGYTF
size: once; V: TRBV27; D: TRBD1; J: TRBJ1-6; DNA: TGTGCCAGCAGCCTTCAGACAGGGAGGAATTCACCCCTCCACTTT; CDR3: CASSLQTGRNSPLHF
size: .; V: TRBV7-3; D: .; J: TRBJ2-5; DNA: TGTGCCAGCAGCTTGCCCCCCCTCGGCAGTTCCCAGCGGCAGACCCAGTACTTC; CDR3: CASSLPPLGSSQRQTQYF
size: .; V: TRBV30; D: .; J: TRBJ1-1; DNA: TGTGCCTGGAGTGTAAGGGAGGGTTGGGCTTTCTTT; CDR3: CAWSVREGWAFF
size: .; V: TRBV18; D: .; J: TRBJ1-2; DNA: TGTGCCAGCTCCCCCTCGGGGGTGGGGTATGGCTACACCTTC; CDR3: CASSPSGVGYGYTF
size: .; V: TRBV6-1; D: .; J: TRBJ2-7; DNA: TGTGCCAGCAAGGGGGGGCAGGGGTACGAGCAGTACTTC; CDR3: CASKGGQGYEQYF
size: .; V: TRBV19; D: .; J: TRBJ1-5; DNA: TGTGCCACCGAGGGTATGGGCAATCAGCCCCAGCATTTT; CDR3: CATEGMGNQPQHF
size: .; V: TRBV5-6; D: .; J: TRBJ2-1; DNA: TGTGCCAGCAGCGAAACCGGGACACCCAACAATGAGCAGTTCTTC; CDR3: CASSETGTPNNEQFF